This record concerns one T cell receptor beta chain sequence. What it binds is not known. The data stem from a study of cytomegalovirus exposure and HLA in healthy donors. Notes on the study in general: Both high specificity and high sensitivity reportedly marked the classifier's diagnosis of cytomegalovirus status. The study put under 200 TCR beta chains on its list as cytomegalovirus-associated.

CDR3 length: 15 residues. Per germline, CDR1 MNHEY and CDR2 SVGAGI. The V end was cut by 4 bases, the J end by 2 bases, with 14 bases between. Sequencing was performed with immunoSEQ multiplex PCR; in TCRdb, only in-frame clones are kept and a portion is missing. The repertoire has about 120,000 clones, approximately 85% of them found once; the top ten carry nearly 5%. The chain joins TRBV6-5 to TRBJ1-2, with D perhaps matching TRBD1 (6 bases). The TCR originated in a man aged 18 to 30 in good health and CMV-seronegative. The material sequenced was PBMCs. CDR3 DNA sequence: TGTGCCAGCAGTTTATCCAGGGGAGGGAACTATGGCTACACCTTC. It codes for CASSLSRGGNYGYTF.